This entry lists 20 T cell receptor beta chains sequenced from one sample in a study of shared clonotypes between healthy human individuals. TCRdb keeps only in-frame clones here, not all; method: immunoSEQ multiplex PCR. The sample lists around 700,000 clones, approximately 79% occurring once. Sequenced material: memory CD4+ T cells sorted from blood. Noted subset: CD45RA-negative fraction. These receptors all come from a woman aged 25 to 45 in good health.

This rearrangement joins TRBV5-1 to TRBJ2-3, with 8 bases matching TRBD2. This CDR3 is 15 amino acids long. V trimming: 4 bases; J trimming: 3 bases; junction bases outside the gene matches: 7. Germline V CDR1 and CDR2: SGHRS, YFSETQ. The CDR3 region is CASSKAGDGTDTQYF. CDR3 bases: TGCGCCAGCAGCAAAGCGGGAGACGGGACAGATACGCAGTATTTT.

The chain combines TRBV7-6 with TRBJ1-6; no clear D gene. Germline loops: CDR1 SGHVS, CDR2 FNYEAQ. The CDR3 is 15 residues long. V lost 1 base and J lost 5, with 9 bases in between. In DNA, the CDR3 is TGTGCCAGCAGCTTAGTCGGAGCAAATAATTCACCCCTCCACTTT. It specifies CASSLVGANNSPLHF.

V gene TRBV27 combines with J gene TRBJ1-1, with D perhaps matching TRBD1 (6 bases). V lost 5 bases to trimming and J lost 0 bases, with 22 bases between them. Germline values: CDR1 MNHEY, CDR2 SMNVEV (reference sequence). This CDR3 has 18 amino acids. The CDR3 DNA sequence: TGTGCCAGCAGTCCTCCCCCGGGGAGGGGGAAAATGAACACTGAAGCTTTCTTT. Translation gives CASSPPPGRGKMNTEAFF.

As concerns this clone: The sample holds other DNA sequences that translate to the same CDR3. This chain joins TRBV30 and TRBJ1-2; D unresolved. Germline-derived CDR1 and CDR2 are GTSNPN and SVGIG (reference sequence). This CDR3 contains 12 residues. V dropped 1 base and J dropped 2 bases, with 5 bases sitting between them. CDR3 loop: CAWSAGNYGYTF. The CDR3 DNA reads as TGTGCCTGGAGTGCGGGGAACTATGGCTACACCTTC.

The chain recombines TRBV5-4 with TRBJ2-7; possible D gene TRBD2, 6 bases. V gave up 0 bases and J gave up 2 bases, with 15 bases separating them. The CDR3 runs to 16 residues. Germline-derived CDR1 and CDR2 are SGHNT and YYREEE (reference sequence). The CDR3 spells CASSLGIGRTTYEQYF. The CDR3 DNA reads TGTGCCAGCAGCTTGGGTATAGGACGGACTACCTACGAGCAGTACTTC.

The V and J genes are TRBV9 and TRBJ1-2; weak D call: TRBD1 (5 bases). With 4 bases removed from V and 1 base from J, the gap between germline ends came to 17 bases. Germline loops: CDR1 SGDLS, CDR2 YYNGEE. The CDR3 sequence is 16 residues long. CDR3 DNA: TGTGCCAGCAGCAAAACCGGGACCCCGGTTAACTATGGCTACACCTTC. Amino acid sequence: CASSKTGTPVNYGYTF.

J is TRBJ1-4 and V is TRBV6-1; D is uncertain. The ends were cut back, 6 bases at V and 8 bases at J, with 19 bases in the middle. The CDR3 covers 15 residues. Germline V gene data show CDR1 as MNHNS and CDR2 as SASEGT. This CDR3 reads CASRPQTGAAEKLFF. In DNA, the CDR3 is TGTGCCAGCAGGCCCCAGACGGGCGCGGCCGAAAAACTGTTTTTT.

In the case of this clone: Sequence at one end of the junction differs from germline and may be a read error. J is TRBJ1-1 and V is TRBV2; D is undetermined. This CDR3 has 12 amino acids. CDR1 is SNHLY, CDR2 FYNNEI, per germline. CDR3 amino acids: CASSDESPGLLF. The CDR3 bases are TGTGCCAGCAGTGATGAGTCCCCCGGACTTCTCTTT.

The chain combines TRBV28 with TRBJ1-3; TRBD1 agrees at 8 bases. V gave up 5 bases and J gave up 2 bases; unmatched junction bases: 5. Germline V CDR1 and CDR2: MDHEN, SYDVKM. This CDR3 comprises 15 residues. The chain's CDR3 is CASSPPTGAGNTIYF. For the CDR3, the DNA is TGTGCCAGCAGTCCCCCGACAGGGGCTGGAAACACCATATATTTT.

CDR3 amino acids: CASSLFGTGGGNQPQHF. Here the CDR3 DNA reads TGTGCCAGCAGTTTATTCGGGACCGGAGGGGGCAATCAGCCCCAGCATTTT. V usage is TRBV28 and J usage is TRBJ1-5; D is perhaps TRBD1 (5 bases). The V gene lost 1 base and the J gene lost 2 bases, with 15 bases spanning the gap. CDR1 MDHEN and CDR2 SYDVKM come from the germline V gene. The length of the CDR3 is 17 residues.

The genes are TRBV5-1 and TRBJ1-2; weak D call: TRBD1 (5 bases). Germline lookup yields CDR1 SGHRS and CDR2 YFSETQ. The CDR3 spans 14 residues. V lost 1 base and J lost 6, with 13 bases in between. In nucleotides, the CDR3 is TGCGCCAGCAGCTTGAAGGGGCTAGTGGATGGCTACACCTTC. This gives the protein CASSLKGLVDGYTF.

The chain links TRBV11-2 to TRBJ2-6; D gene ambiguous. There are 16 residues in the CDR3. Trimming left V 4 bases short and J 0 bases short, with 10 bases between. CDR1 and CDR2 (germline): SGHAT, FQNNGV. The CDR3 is CASSSSPLSGANVLTF. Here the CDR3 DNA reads TGTGCCAGCAGCTCCTCGCCCCTCTCTGGGGCCAACGTCCTGACTTTC.

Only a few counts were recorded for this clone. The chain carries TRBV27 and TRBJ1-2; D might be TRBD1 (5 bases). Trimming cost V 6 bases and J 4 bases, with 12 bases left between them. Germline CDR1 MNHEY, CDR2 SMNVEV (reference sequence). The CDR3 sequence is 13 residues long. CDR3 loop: CASRGPTPYGYTF. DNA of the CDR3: TGTGCCAGCAGGGGGCCAACCCCCTATGGCTACACCTTC.

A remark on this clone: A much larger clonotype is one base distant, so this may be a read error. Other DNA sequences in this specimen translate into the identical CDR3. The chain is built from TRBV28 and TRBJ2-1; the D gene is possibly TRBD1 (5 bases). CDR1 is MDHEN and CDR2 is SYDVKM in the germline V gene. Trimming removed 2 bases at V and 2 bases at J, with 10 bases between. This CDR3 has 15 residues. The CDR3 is CASSLGHLTYNEQFF. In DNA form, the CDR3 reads TGTGCCAGCAGTTTAGGACACCTAACCTACAATGAGCAGTTCTTC.

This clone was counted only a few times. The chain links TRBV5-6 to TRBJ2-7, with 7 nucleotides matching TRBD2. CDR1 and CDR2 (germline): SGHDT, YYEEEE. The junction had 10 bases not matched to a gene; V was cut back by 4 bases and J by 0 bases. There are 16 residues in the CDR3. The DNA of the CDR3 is TGTGCCAGCAGCCTCCGTAGCGGGCAGATCTCCTACGAGCAGTACTTC. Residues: CASSLRSGQISYEQYF.

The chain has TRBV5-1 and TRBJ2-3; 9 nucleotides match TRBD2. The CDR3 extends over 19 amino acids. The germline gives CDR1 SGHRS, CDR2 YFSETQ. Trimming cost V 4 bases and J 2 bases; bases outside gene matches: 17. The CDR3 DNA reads TGCGCCAGCAGCCCAAGAGGGGCGGGAGGGCCAACCGACACAGATACGCAGTATTTT. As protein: CASSPRGAGGPTDTDTQYF.

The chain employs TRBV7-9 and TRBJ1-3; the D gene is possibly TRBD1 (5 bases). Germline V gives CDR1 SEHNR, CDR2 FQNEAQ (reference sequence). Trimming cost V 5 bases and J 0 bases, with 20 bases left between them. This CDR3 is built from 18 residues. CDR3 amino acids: CASSAATRGTYSGNTIYF. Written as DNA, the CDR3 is TGTGCCAGCAGCGCAGCGACTCGGGGGACCTACTCTGGAAACACCATATATTTT.

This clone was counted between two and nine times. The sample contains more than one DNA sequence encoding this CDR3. The CDR3 DNA is TGTGCCAGCAGTTTAGGAGGACGAAGGGAAAAACTGTTTTTT. Its protein product is CASSLGGRREKLFF. The J gene is TRBJ1-4, the V gene TRBV28; D remains ambiguous. Germline V gene sequence: CDR1 MDHEN, CDR2 SYDVKM. The CDR3 has 14 amino acids. V was cut by 2 bases and J by 8 bases, with 12 bases left in between. The full variable domain, completed using reference TRBV28 and TRBJ1-4, is DVKVTQSSRYLVKRTGEKVFLECVQDMDHENMFWYRQDPGLGLRLIYFSYDVKMKEKGDIPEGYSVSREKKERFSLILESASTNQTSMYLCASSLGGRREKLFFGSGTQLSVL.

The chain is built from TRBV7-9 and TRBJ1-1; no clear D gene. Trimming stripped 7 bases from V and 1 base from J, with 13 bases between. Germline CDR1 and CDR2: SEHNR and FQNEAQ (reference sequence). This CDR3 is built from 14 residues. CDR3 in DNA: TGTGCCAGCACCCTGACGGGAACGAACACTGAAGCTTTCTTT. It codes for CASTLTGTNTEAFF.

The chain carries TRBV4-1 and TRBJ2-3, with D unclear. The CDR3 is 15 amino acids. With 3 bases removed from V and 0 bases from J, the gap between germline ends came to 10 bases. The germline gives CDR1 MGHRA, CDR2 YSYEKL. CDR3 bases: TGCGCCAGCAGCCAGGCTCCCACTAGCACAGATACGCAGTATTTT. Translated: CASSQAPTSTDTQYF.